This TCR beta chain came from a study of Ad26.COV2.S vaccination and SARS-CoV-2 variants. The count of this clone is one. V lost 7 bases and J lost 3; bases outside the gene matches: 8. The CDR3 is 14 residues long. Germline values: CDR1 ENHRY, CDR2 SYGVKD. Produced via immunoSEQ multiplex PCR; TCRdb's table is partial and in-frame only. The table includes about 380,000 clones, 83% detected once. The sample's treatment: roughly 20 received Ad26.COV2.S at low or high dose, single or two shots; five or six received placebo; per-sample allocation not given. It was on day 63 after the first vaccine or placebo injection that samples were taken.

The clonotype originates from a person between 18 and 65 years old who received the Ad26.COV2.S COVID-19 vaccine or a placebo. V and J are TRBV10-3 and TRBJ1-1, with 7 nucleotides matching TRBD1. This sample comprised peripheral blood, obtained in a trial of Ad26.COV2.S vaccine versus placebo. The CDR3: CAINRQGTDTEAFF. Written as DNA, the CDR3 is TGTGCCATCAACCGACAGGGTACGGACACTGAAGCTTTCTTT.